Detailed here is one T cell receptor beta chain. Its antigen remains unidentified. Per-nucleotide qualities are absent, and no much larger clonotype sits a single base away. The data were taken from a study of blood T cell repertoires in COVID-19 (dated by TCRdb to about 2020). Describing the broader study: Samples from collaborators originated in the United States, Italy and Spain and spanned both the acute and convalescent phases of COVID-19. The prospective study material was composed of cDNA or gDNA derived from T cells, B-cell-depleted T cells, or PBMCs. The dataset comprised deeply sampled blood TCRbeta repertoires from subjects exposed to, actively infected with, or recovered from COVID-19. A freely available public database, intended as a resource for researchers studying the immune response to SARS-CoV-2, is where the repertoires were released. The samples were drawn from two sources: the first 160 participants of the ongoing ImmuneRACE study, and some 1,300 subjects contributed by 6 global collaborators. Nearly every sample came with metadata listing a de-identified subject ID, COVID-19 status, age in years and sex. HLA class I and class II types, where available, came from metadata supplied by the sample provider rather than from assay-based typing. What the research found in general, with its limitations: How much clinical and demographic metadata was included differed by source and by participant, and the metadata was provided uncurated.

There are 14 amino acids in the CDR3, from cysteine to phenylalanine inclusive. The sequence is cut down to CDR3 DNA, 42 bases in frame from base 1. The V and J ends are trimmed by 3 bases and 7 bases, leaving 13 bases between them. According to the germline V gene (reference sequence), CDR1 reads LNHDA and CDR2 reads SQIVND. The immunoSEQ Assay, a bias-controlled multiplex PCR, was used to amplify TCRbeta CDR3 regions from genomic DNA. As for how the authors treated the data: Nucleated cell counts per sample were estimated from amplification of reference gene primers within the assay. To quantify the absolute abundance of each unique TCRbeta CDR3 rearrangement, sequence reads were collapsed and filtered. For each sample, productive Simpson clonality was calculated as the square root of Simpson's diversity index over productive rearrangements. Not all clones reach the TCRdb copy of this immuneACCESS table, which keeps in-frame sequences only. Checked studies attribute under half of the gap to unresolved V genes and leave the rest unexplained. V and J calls and clone size follow that table, whereas D and trimming were derived from the DNA. The sample has tens of thousands of clones on record, roughly 80% of them singletons. The top ten clones comprise around 30% of the sample.

Collaborating institutions collected whole blood in K2EDTA tubes following their own protocols. For TCRbeta analysis, collaborators shipped samples in one of three forms: frozen whole blood, isolated PBMCs, or DNA extracted from either of those sample types. Here the chain combines TRBV19 and TRBJ2-4; a tentative D call is TRBD2 (6 bases match). Specimen: peripheral blood. This TCR came from a human donor in a cohort sampled during active COVID-19. The CDR3 protein is CASSIAGTRNIQYF. The nucleotide sequence reads as follows: TGTGCCAGTAGTATTGCGGGGACGCGGAACATTCAGTACTTC.